This TCR beta chain was documented in a study of shared clonotypes between healthy human individuals. Notes on this clone: The antigen remains unidentified.

The data were produced by immunoSEQ multiplex PCR, yet TCRdb's version contains in-frame clones alone and is incomplete. The profile covers about 980,000 clones, with 76% appearing a single time and roughly 1.5% taken by the ten largest. Findings and limits, study-wide: The study found about 5% of naive CD4 clonotypes shared across a few donors. It was anticipated that sequencing depth would influence how many clonotypes donors shared.

The CDR3 contains 12 residues. Deletions cut 6 bases from V and 14 bases from J, with 19 bases between. The germline CDR1 and CDR2 sequences are SQVTM and ANQGSEA. The chain carries TRBV29-1 and TRBJ1-4; D not certain. The TCR sequence derives from a man between 18 and 35 years old in good health. Sequenced sample: memory CD4+ T cells sorted from blood. The subset was: CD45RA-negative fraction. CDR3 region: CSVLHGNGVLFF. CDR3 bases: TGCAGCGTACTTCACGGAAACGGAGTTCTGTTTTTT.